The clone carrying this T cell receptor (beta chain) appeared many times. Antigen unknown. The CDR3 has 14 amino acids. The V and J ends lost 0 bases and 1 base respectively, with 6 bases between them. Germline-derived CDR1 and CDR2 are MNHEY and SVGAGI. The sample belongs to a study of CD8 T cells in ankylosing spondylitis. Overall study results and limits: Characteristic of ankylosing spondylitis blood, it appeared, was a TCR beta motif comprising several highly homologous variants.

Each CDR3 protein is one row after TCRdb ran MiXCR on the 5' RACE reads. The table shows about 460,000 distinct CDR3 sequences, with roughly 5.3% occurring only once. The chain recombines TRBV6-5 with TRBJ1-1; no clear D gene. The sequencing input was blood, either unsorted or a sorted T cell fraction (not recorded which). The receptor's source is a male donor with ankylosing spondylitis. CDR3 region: CASSYSEGNTEAFF. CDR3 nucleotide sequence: TGTGCCAGCAGTTACTCGGAGGGGAACACTGAAGCTTTCTTT.